The sequence of this TCR beta chain was determined in a study of graft-versus-host responses after intestinal transplantation. Generated by immunoSEQ multiplex PCR, the TCRdb table keeps only in-frame clones and is missing some. The data contain 120,000 or so clones, over 85% of them singletons. A remark on this clone: Antigen: not known.

Between the trimmed V and J ends, which lost 3 bases and 9 bases, there was a span of 20 bases. The CDR3 has 15 amino acids. Per germline, CDR1 MDHEN and CDR2 SYDVKM. The sample here was unstimulated CD8+ T cells sorted from spleen or lymph node cells, taken before intestinal transplant. This rearrangement joins TRBV28 to TRBJ1-1, with a tentative D call TRBD1 (5 bases). The TCR comes from a human donor who received an intestinal transplant. Written as DNA, the CDR3 is TGTGCCAGCAGTTTCATCAGTTTCGAGGGGAAAAAAGCTTTCTTT. It translates to CASSFISFEGKKAFF.